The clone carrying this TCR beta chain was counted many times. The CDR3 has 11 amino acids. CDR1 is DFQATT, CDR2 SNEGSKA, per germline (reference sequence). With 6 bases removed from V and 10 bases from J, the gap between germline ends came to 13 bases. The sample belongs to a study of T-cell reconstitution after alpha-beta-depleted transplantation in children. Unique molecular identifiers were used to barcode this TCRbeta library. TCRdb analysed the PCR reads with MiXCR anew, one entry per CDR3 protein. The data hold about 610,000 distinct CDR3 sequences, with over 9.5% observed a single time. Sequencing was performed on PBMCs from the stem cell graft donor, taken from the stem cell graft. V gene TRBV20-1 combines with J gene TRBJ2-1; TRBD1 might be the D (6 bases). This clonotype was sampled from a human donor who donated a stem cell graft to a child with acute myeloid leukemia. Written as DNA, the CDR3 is TGCAGTGCAAAGCCCCAGGGGGAGCAGTTCTTC. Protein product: CSAKPQGEQFF.